The entry below gives a single TCR beta chain sequence along with its context. The CDR3 loop spans 15 amino acids. The germline CDR1 and CDR2 sequences are MGHRA and YSYEKL. Trimming removed 2 bases from V and 4 bases from J, with 12 bases in between. Study processing details: Cell counts per sample came from amplifying reference gene primers. Sequencing was performed with immunoSEQ multiplex PCR; in TCRdb, only in-frame clones are kept and a portion is missing. Clonal size and the V and J genes are those of that table, whereas D and trimming came from the DNA. The data contain about 150,000 clones, 76% of them singletons. The entry originates in a study of blood T cell repertoires in COVID-19. The overall study: COVID-19 samples, acute and convalescent, were from the United States, Italy and Spain. PBMCs, B-cell-depleted T cells, or T cells were the source of the cDNA or gDNA that made up the material.

The receptor comes from a woman aged 80 or over with acute or convalescent COVID-19. This chain joins TRBV4-1 and TRBJ1-5; D unresolved. Source material: peripheral blood. The CDR3 is CASSQIEEWNQPQHF. The CDR3 coding sequence is TGCGCCAGCAGCCAAATCGAGGAGTGGAATCAGCCCCAGCATTTT.